This record concerns one T cell receptor (beta chain) sequence. V lost 3 bases, J lost 4 bases, and 9 bases lay in between. Germline CDR1 reads KGHSH; CDR2 reads LQKENI. CDR3 length equals 13 residues. This entry belongs to a study of T cell changes during pregnancy in multiple sclerosis. Sequencing was performed with immunoSEQ multiplex PCR; in TCRdb, only in-frame clones are kept and a portion is missing. This table holds roughly 53,000 clones, around 91% found once. The receptor was isolated from a female donor in good health, enrolled as a control in a pregnancy study. Sample: CD4+ T cells from peripheral blood mononuclear cells, taken in the second trimester of pregnancy. The genes are TRBV18 and TRBJ1-2; no clear D gene. CDR3 loop: CASSPELAYGYTF. The DNA for the CDR3 is TGTGCCAGCTCACCGGAGCTAGCCTATGGCTACACCTTC.